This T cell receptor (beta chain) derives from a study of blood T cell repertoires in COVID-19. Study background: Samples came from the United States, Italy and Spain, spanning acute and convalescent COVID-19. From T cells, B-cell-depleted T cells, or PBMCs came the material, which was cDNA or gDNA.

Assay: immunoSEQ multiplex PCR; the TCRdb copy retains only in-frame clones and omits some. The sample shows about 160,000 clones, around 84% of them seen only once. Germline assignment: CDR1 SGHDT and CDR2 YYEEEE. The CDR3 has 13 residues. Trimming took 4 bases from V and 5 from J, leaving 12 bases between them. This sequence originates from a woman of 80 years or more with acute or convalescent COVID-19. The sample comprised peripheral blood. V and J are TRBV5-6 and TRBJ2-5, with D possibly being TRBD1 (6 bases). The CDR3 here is CASSARGGETQYF. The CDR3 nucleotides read TGTGCCAGCAGCGCCAGGGGCGGGGAGACCCAGTACTTC.